This TCR beta chain was observed in a study of T cell responses to AZD1222 COVID-19 vaccine. This CDR3 spans 14 amino acids. Deletions cut 0 bases from V and 6 bases from J, with 8 bases between. Germline CDR1 is ENHRY and CDR2 is SYGVKD. TCRdb's table, derived via immunoSEQ multiplex PCR, lists solely in-frame clones and lacks some. The data contain about 140,000 clones, around 90% of them singletons. To note about this clone: Its antigen is not known.

Notes on the study in general: Among those given AZD1222, only 5 to 7 were seropositive at baseline.

The material sequenced was peripheral blood, taken on day 0 of AZD1222 vaccination. The chain has TRBV10-3 and TRBJ1-4; D perhaps matches TRBD1 (5 bases). This receptor was identified in an adult in good health. This chain's CDR3 is CAISESGTDEKLFF. The CDR3 nucleotides are TGTGCCATCAGTGAGTCAGGGACGGATGAAAAACTGTTTTTT.